What follows describes a single TCR beta chain. The data belong to a study of blood T cell repertoires in COVID-19. For the study at large: PBMCs, B-cell-depleted T cells, or T cells were the source of the cDNA or gDNA that made up the material.

The CDR3 consists of 17 residues. TCRdb's copy holds only in-frame clones and misses some; the assay was immunoSEQ multiplex PCR. The data show approximately 250,000 clones, with roughly 84% seen just once and about 1.6% held by the top ten. V gene TRBV21-1 combines with J gene TRBJ1-1. TRBV21-1 is a pseudogene. Material: peripheral blood. The receptor comes from a middle-aged woman who had recovered from COVID-19. Here the CDR3 DNA reads TGTGCCAGCAGCCTCTACCGAAGACGGGGTTTGAACACTGAAGCTTTCTTT. This codes for CASSLYRRRGLNTEAFF.